The 29 T cell receptor beta chains given below trace back to one sample, sequenced in a study of CD8 T cells in Susac syndrome. Reverse transcription used roughly 0.45 to 1 ug RNA and random hexamers. TCRdb used MiXCR to reprocess the immunoSEQ multiplex PCR reads, holding one entry per CDR3 protein. The data hold around 230,000 distinct CDR3 sequences, with about 96% observed a single time. The sample consisted of CD4+ T cells from PBMCs. The receptors shown here come from a human donor with multiple sclerosis.

This chain uses TRBV30 with TRBJ1-1; possible D gene TRBD1, 5 bases. Trimming took 1 base from V and 4 from J, leaving 10 bases between them. The CDR3 spans 13 residues. Germline values: CDR1 GTSNPN, CDR2 SVGIG (reference sequence). In DNA, the CDR3 is TGTGCCTGGAGTGGACAGAGCATCACTGAAGCTTTCTTT. Translating it yields CAWSGQSITEAFF.

The chain couples TRBV29-1 to TRBJ2-7; tentatively, D is TRBD2 (6 bases). Trimming pared 2 bases from V and 0 bases from J, leaving 11 bases between. Germline CDR1 SQVTM, CDR2 ANQGSEA. The CDR3 runs 14 residues. CDR3 protein: CSVEIRGISYEQYF. The CDR3 DNA reads TGCAGCGTTGAAATACGCGGGATCTCCTACGAGCAGTACTTC.

The V gene is TRBV7-2, the J gene TRBJ2-3, with TRBD2 identical over 11 bases. The CDR3 sequence is 17 residues long. Per the germline V gene, CDR1 is SGHTA and CDR2 is FQGNSA. The ends lost 1 base at V and 1 base at J; junction bases unmatched: 4. The DNA for the CDR3 is TGTGCCAGCAGCTTAGTCCTGACTAGCGGGGGCACAGATACGCAGTATTTT. This encodes CASSLVLTSGGTDTQYF.

This chain connects TRBV27 to TRBJ1-1; 7 bases map to TRBD1. The germline V gene has CDR1 MNHEY and CDR2 SMNVEV (reference sequence). J lost 5 bases, V lost 6 bases, and 12 bases had no gene match. There are 15 residues in the CDR3. Written as DNA, the CDR3 is TGTGCCAGCAGCCACTTAAGGAACAGGGGTACTGAAGCTTTCTTT. Translated: CASSHLRNRGTEAFF.

J is TRBJ1-2 and V is TRBV29-1, with 8 bases fitting TRBD1. In germline, CDR1 is SQVTM, CDR2 ANQGSEA. J was trimmed by 2 bases and V by 1 base; bases with no gene match: 6. This CDR3 region has 15 residues. CDR3 amino acids: CSVEGERDRNYGYTF. The CDR3 DNA is TGCAGCGTTGAAGGGGAAAGGGACAGGAACTATGGCTACACCTTC.

The CDR3 region is CASSPTIDTDTQYF. The CDR3 DNA is TGCGCCAGCAGCCCCACAATAGACACAGATACGCAGTATTTT. This sequence joins TRBV5-1 and TRBJ2-3; the D is unclear. Germline V gives CDR1 SGHRS, CDR2 YFSETQ. Trimming left V 4 bases short and J 2 bases short, with 11 bases between. This CDR3 contains 14 residues. Together with reference TRBV5-1 and TRBJ2-3, the CDR3 gives the full variable domain: KAGVTQTPRYLIKTRGQQVTLSCSPISGHRSVSWYQQTPGQGLQFLFEYFSETQRNKGNFPGRFSGRQFSNSRSEMNVSTLELGDSALYLCASSPTIDTDTQYFGPGTRLTVL.

V is TRBV2 and J is TRBJ1-1, with D uncertain. CDR3 size: 13 residues. Germline assignment: CDR1 SNHLY and CDR2 FYNNEI. V was shortened by 2 bases and J by 4 bases, with 8 bases between the two germline ends. The CDR3 region has the DNA TGTGCCAGCAGTGAAACGTTACGCACTGAAGCTTTCTTT. Translated: CASSETLRTEAFF.

The genes are TRBV29-1 and TRBJ2-2; TRBD1 matches at 8 bases. With V trimmed by 6 bases and J by 4 bases, 16 bases remained unmatched. CDR1 and CDR2 from the germline V gene are SQVTM and ANQGSEA. This CDR3 is built from 17 residues. The CDR3, as DNA: TGCAGCGTCGGTACCTTGGACAGGGCGGTAGGCACCGGGGAGCTGTTTTTT. Translated, it gives CSVGTLDRAVGTGELFF.

The CDR3 reads CASGDSSTDTQYF. CDR3 coding DNA: TGTGCCAGCGGAGACAGCAGCACAGATACGCAGTATTTT. The chain uses TRBV2 and TRBJ2-3, with D possibly matching TRBD1 (5 bases). Trimming took 8 bases from V and 0 from J, leaving 9 bases between them. Germline assignment: CDR1 SNHLY and CDR2 FYNNEI. This CDR3 comprises 13 residues.

The chain links TRBV12-3 or TRBV12-4 to TRBJ2-1, with TRBD2 matching over 7 bases. V shed 5 bases and J 6 bases; nucleotides not matched to a gene: 4. This CDR3 has 13 residues. CDR3 protein: CASSLTSRNEQFF. The CDR3 nucleotides read TGTGCCAGCAGTCTGACTAGCCGCAATGAGCAGTTCTTC.

This clonotype was detected once. The chain has TRBV30 and TRBJ2-3; D is ambiguous. V lost 1 base and J 0 bases, leaving 11 bases between the germline ends. Germline lookup yields CDR1 GTSNPN and CDR2 SVGIG (reference sequence). The CDR3 loop spans 15 amino acids. The CDR3 sequence: CAWSGGAYSTDTQYF. The CDR3 nucleotides are TGTGCCTGGAGTGGAGGAGCGTATAGCACAGATACGCAGTATTTT.

The rearrangement joins TRBV6-6 to TRBJ2-7, with D perhaps TRBD1 or TRBD2 (5 bases each). Germline lookup yields CDR1 MNHNY and CDR2 SVGAGI (reference sequence). This CDR3 comprises 15 residues. Trimming stripped 4 bases from V and 1 base from J, with 14 bases between. The DNA of the CDR3 is TGTGCCAGCAGTTCGACCGGGACGGAATCCTACGAGCAGTACTTC. Its translation: CASSSTGTESYEQYF.

This chain connects TRBV12-3 or TRBV12-4 to TRBJ1-5, with D possibly matching TRBD1 (5 bases). This CDR3 spans 15 amino acids. V was cut by 7 bases and J by 1 base, with 14 bases left in between. The CDR3 region is CASTSGGVSNQPQHF. Written as DNA, the CDR3 is TGTGCCAGCACCTCGGGGGGAGTGAGCAATCAGCCCCAGCATTTT.

The V call is TRBV25-1, the J call TRBJ2-5; the D gene is possibly TRBD1 (7 bases). V gave up 5 bases and J gave up 4 bases, with 17 bases separating them. In germline, CDR1 is MGHDK, CDR2 SYGVNS. The CDR3 runs to 15 residues. The CDR3 DNA reads TGTGCCAGCAGTCCCGACAGGGAGGTCGGAGAGACCCAGTACTTC. It specifies CASSPDREVGETQYF.

This chain links TRBV7-8 with TRBJ2-7; TRBD1 aligns across 11 bases. V lost 4 bases to trimming and J lost 7 bases; unmatched junction nucleotides: 12. Germline loops: CDR1 SGHVS, CDR2 FQNEAQ. The CDR3 extends over 16 amino acids. In DNA, the CDR3 is TGTGCCAGCAGCTGGAGAGGGACAGGGGGAGTGTGGGAGCAGTACTTC. Translation: CASSWRGTGGVWEQYF.

The chain is built from TRBV9 and TRBJ1-2, with no clear D. V lost 6 bases and J 2 bases, leaving 14 bases between the germline ends. Germline loops: CDR1 SGDLS, CDR2 YYNGEE. The CDR3 extends over 14 amino acids. CDR3 DNA: TGTGCCAGCACTACCTCGTCCGAGAACTATGGCTACACCTTC. Protein: CASTTSSENYGYTF. Full variable domain (outside the CDR3, taken from reference TRBV9 and TRBJ1-2): DSGVTQTPKHLITATGQRVTLRCSPRSGDLSVYWYQQSLDQGLQFLIQYYNGEERAKGNILERFSAQQFPDLHSELNLSSLELGDSALYFCASTTSSENYGYTFGSGTRLTVV.

The sample holds one count of this clonotype. The V call is TRBV5-1, the J call TRBJ2-5; 7 bases are shared with TRBD1. Germline V gene data show CDR1 as SGHRS and CDR2 as YFSETQ. CDR3 length: 13 amino acids. Trimming at V came to 4 bases and at J to 2 bases, leaving 2 bases not matched to a gene. The CDR3 nucleotides are TGCGCCAGCAGCGGACAGGTTCAAGAGACCCAGTACTTC. It yields the protein CASSGQVQETQYF.

This chain links TRBV9 with TRBJ1-1, with a tentative D call TRBD1 (6 bases). Germline assignment: CDR1 SGDLS and CDR2 YYNGEE. CDR3 length: 13 amino acids. The V and J ends lost 0 bases and 7 bases respectively, with 10 bases between them. CDR3 nucleotides: TGTGCCAGCAGCGTAGATAGACAGGATGAAGCTTTCTTT. Translation: CASSVDRQDEAFF.

This chain uses TRBV29-1 with TRBJ1-4, with D unclear. CDR1 and CDR2 from the germline V gene are SQVTM and ANQGSEA. The CDR3 is made up of 13 amino acids. Trimming left V 4 bases short and J 0 bases short, with 6 bases between. The CDR3 DNA sequence: TGCAGCGTTGGAACCTCAACTAATGAAAAACTGTTTTTT. As protein: CSVGTSTNEKLFF. Together with reference TRBV29-1 and TRBJ1-4, the CDR3 gives the full variable domain: SAVISQKPSRDICQRGTSLTIQCQVDSQVTMMFWYRQQPGQSLTLIATANQGSEATYESGFVIDKFPISRPNLTFSTLTVSNMSPEDSSIYLCSVGTSTNEKLFFGSGTQLSVL.

The chain couples TRBV10-3 to TRBJ2-5; D unresolved. Germline loops: CDR1 ENHRY, CDR2 SYGVKD. Deletions cut 0 bases from V and 5 bases from J, with 4 bases between. This CDR3 has 12 residues. The CDR3 region has the DNA TGTGCCATCAGTGAGTCACGGGAGACCCAGTACTTC. Its translation is CAISESRETQYF.

The CDR3, as DNA: TGTGCCAGCTCACCAAACAGGGCCAACGAGCAGTACTTC. Translated: CASSPNRANEQYF. The chain uses TRBV18 and TRBJ2-7, with D possibly TRBD1 on 6 matching bases. CDR1 is KGHSH, CDR2 LQKENI, per germline. There are 13 residues in the CDR3. Between the trimmed V and J ends, which lost 2 bases and 5 bases, there was a span of 10 bases.

The J gene is TRBJ1-2, the V gene TRBV5-1; D is uncertain. CDR3 length equals 13 residues. The germline gives CDR1 SGHRS, CDR2 YFSETQ. The V end lost 0 bases, the J end lost 3 bases, and 6 bases lay between the germline ends. The DNA for the CDR3 is TGCGCCAGCAGCTTGGAGGTTGACTATGGCTACACCTTC. Protein: CASSLEVDYGYTF.

As DNA, the CDR3 is TGTGCCAGCAGCTTGTTCTCTGGGCAGGAATCACCCCTCCACTTT. Protein: CASSLFSGQESPLHF. This chain links TRBV5-6 with TRBJ1-6; D unclear. Germline CDR1 is SGHDT and CDR2 is YYEEEE. V gave up 1 base and J gave up 10 bases, with 15 bases separating them. The CDR3 is made up of 15 amino acids.

The chain carries TRBV6-1 and TRBJ2-7; D remains ambiguous. CDR1 MNHNS and CDR2 SASEGT come from the germline V gene. The length of the CDR3 is 15 residues. Trimming cost V 8 bases and J 3 bases, with 20 bases left between them. The CDR3 region has the DNA TGTGCCAGCGAAGGACGGATAGGGAAGTACTACGAGCAGTACTTC. Its protein is CASEGRIGKYYEQYF.

The V and J genes are TRBV24-1 and TRBJ2-1; D possibly corresponds to TRBD1 (6 bases). Between the trimmed V and J ends, which lost 3 bases and 7 bases, there was a span of 15 bases. Per the germline V gene, CDR1 is KGHDR and CDR2 is SFDVKD. The CDR3 is 15 amino acids. DNA of the CDR3: TGTGCCACCAGTGATCCCCTAACAGGGTTGAATGAGCAGTTCTTC. Its protein is CATSDPLTGLNEQFF.

This clonotype has just one count. The chain recombines TRBV25-1 with TRBJ2-7, with D hard to call. The CDR3 contains 15 residues. Between the trimmed V and J ends, which lost 1 base and 0 bases, there was a span of 10 bases. The germline V gene encodes CDR1 MGHDK and CDR2 SYGVNS. CDR3 DNA: TGTGCCAGCAGTGAATCCGGCAGTAGCTCCTACGAGCAGTACTTC. It is translated as CASSESGSSSYEQYF.

J is TRBJ1-5 and V is TRBV6-2 or TRBV6-3; D is undetermined. This CDR3 has 14 residues. Germline lookup yields CDR1 MNHEY and CDR2 SVGEGT. Trimming shortened V by 3 bases and J by 4 bases, and 10 bases separated the two germline ends. In DNA, the CDR3 is TGTGCCAGCAGTTATGTAACGGAGAATCAGCCCCAGCATTTT. It codes for CASSYVTENQPQHF.

The chain joins TRBV24-1 to TRBJ2-1; TRBD2 agrees at 12 bases. V lost 4 bases to trimming and J lost 8 bases; unmatched junction nucleotides: 8. There are 16 residues in the CDR3. Germline CDR1 KGHDR, CDR2 SFDVKD. The CDR3 DNA reads TGTGCCACCAGTGACTCGACTAGCGGGGGTAGGGATGAGCAGTTCTTC. This encodes CATSDSTSGGRDEQFF.

The chain recombines TRBV3-1 with TRBJ1-1; D gene ambiguous. This CDR3 contains 14 residues. Germline-derived CDR1 and CDR2 are LGHDT and YNNKEL (reference sequence). The V and J ends lost 3 bases and 0 bases respectively, with 8 bases between them. CDR3 DNA: TGTGCCAGCAGCCAGAGGGCCATGAACACTGAAGCTTTCTTT. Translation: CASSQRAMNTEAFF.